These 18 T cell receptor beta chains were all obtained from the same sample, sequenced in a study of blood T cell repertoires in COVID-19. TCRdb keeps only in-frame clones here, not all; method: immunoSEQ multiplex PCR. The sample records almost 85,000 clones, approximately 90% being singletons. Material for sequencing was PBMCs or T cells enriched from blood (not recorded which). Receptor source: a woman aged 50 to 60 with acute COVID-19.

The chain joins TRBV19 to TRBJ2-2; 7 nucleotides match TRBD2. J was trimmed by 6 bases and V by 9 bases; bases with no gene match: 13. The CDR3 is 15 amino acids. Germline assignment: CDR1 LNHDA and CDR2 SQIVND (reference sequence). The CDR3 nucleotides are TGTGCCAGCACCCAAACGGGAGGTGGGGCCGGGGAGCTGTTTTTT. As protein: CASTQTGGGAGELFF.

The genes are TRBV5-1 and TRBJ2-6, with D possibly matching TRBD1 (6 bases). Germline CDR1 reads SGHRS; CDR2 reads YFSETQ. The V end lost 2 bases, the J end lost 2 bases, and 14 bases lay between the germline ends. This CDR3 contains 17 residues. CDR3 coding DNA: TGCGCCAGCAGCTTAGGTCCGCAGGGGACTGGGGCCAACGTCCTGACTTTC. The encoded protein is CASSLGPQGTGANVLTF. Supplemented by reference TRBV5-1 and TRBJ2-6, the full variable domain reads KAGVTQTPRYLIKTRGQQVTLSCSPISGHRSVSWYQQTPGQGLQFLFEYFSETQRNKGNFPGRFSGRQFSNSRSEMNVSTLELGDSALYLCASSLGPQGTGANVLTFGAGSRLTVL.

This chain joins TRBV7-2 and TRBJ2-7, with TRBD1 as a possible D gene (5 bases). Trimming left V 7 bases short and J 7 bases short, with 14 bases between. CDR3 length: 12 residues. CDR1 is SGHTA, CDR2 FQGNSA, per germline. The chain's CDR3 is CASTIRQGEQYF. The CDR3 DNA follows: TGTGCCAGCACTATCCGGCAGGGAGAGCAGTACTTC.

The CDR3 sequence is CASSLLRGTANTGELFF. The CDR3, as DNA: TGTGCCAGCAGCCTCCTTAGGGGGACCGCGAACACCGGGGAGCTGTTTTTT. The chain links TRBV7-2 to TRBJ2-2; D possibly corresponds to TRBD1 (6 bases). Per the germline V gene, CDR1 is SGHTA and CDR2 is FQGNSA. The CDR3 consists of 17 residues. Trimming took off 5 bases at V and 0 bases at J, with 16 bases between the two ends.

This chain connects TRBV13 to TRBJ1-2, with 7 positions matching TRBD1. Germline CDR1 and CDR2: PRHDT and FYEKMQ (reference sequence). With 5 bases clipped from V and 13 bases from J, the junction kept 10 bases outside the gene matches. CDR3 length: 12 residues. The DNA of the CDR3 is TGTGCCAGCAGCCGAATCACAGGGGCAGGCACCTTC. Protein product: CASSRITGAGTF. The whole variable domain, remainder taken from reference TRBV13 and TRBJ1-2, is AAGVIQSPRHLIKEKRETATLKCYPIPRHDTVYWYQQGPGQDPQFLISFYEKMQSDKGSIPDRFSAQQFSDYHSELNMSSLELGDSALYFCASSRITGAGTFGSGTRLTVV.

The chain joins TRBV11-1 to TRBJ1-1; D perhaps matches TRBD1 (6 bases). The germline V and J ends were trimmed by 5 bases and 7 bases, with 14 bases remaining between them. The CDR3 sequence is 13 residues long. Per the germline V gene, CDR1 is SGHAT and CDR2 is FQDESV (reference sequence). The CDR3 sequence: CASSMTTGLEAFF. In nucleotides, the CDR3 is TGTGCCAGCAGCATGACGACAGGCCTTGAAGCTTTCTTT.

The CDR3 protein is CATSAEGGGTEAFF. The CDR3 DNA is TGTGCCACCAGTGCCGAGGGCGGGGGCACTGAAGCTTTCTTT. The V gene is TRBV24-1, the J gene TRBJ1-1, with TRBD1 as a possible D gene (5 bases). The V gene's germline CDR1 is KGHDR and CDR2 SFDVKD. The CDR3 is 14 residues long. Deletions cut 5 bases from V and 4 bases from J, with 13 bases between.

This chain uses TRBV5-4 with TRBJ2-3, with TRBD2 identical over 7 bases. Looked up from germline, CDR1 is SGHNT and CDR2 is YYREEE (reference sequence). With V trimmed by 2 bases and J by 5 bases, 11 bases remained unmatched. The CDR3 is 16 amino acids. CDR3 amino acids: CASSFPTSDPGDTQYF. CDR3 bases: TGTGCCAGCAGCTTCCCAACTAGCGATCCCGGAGATACGCAGTATTTT.

The CDR3 DNA sequence: TGTGCCAGCAGTTTAAGAGGTCAGGGACTTTTCGGTCGGCAGTTCTTC. Translating it yields CASSLRGQGLFGRQFF. This sequence joins TRBV28 and TRBJ2-1, with D perhaps matching TRBD2 (6 bases). The CDR3 is 16 amino acids. Trimming cost V 2 bases and J 12 bases, with 23 bases left between them. The germline gives CDR1 MDHEN, CDR2 SYDVKM.

V usage is TRBV29-1 and J usage is TRBJ2-7, with D hard to call. Germline V lookup: CDR1 SQVTM, CDR2 ANQGSEA. V was trimmed by 2 bases and J by 1 base, leaving 3 bases between them. CDR3 length: 11 amino acids. The CDR3 bases are TGCAGCGTTGAACAGTCCTACGAGCAGTACTTC. As protein: CSVEQSYEQYF.

The rearrangement links TRBV27 to TRBJ1-5; D is uncertain. Trimming took 6 bases from V and 6 from J, leaving 12 bases between them. The CDR3 contains 13 residues. Looked up from germline, CDR1 is MNHEY and CDR2 is SMNVEV (reference sequence). CDR3 amino acids: CASRVVPGQPQHF. The DNA of the CDR3 is TGTGCCAGCAGAGTGGTTCCGGGTCAGCCCCAGCATTTT.

J is TRBJ1-5 and V is TRBV7-8; maybe TRBD1 (5 bases). The CDR3 loop spans 12 amino acids. V was shortened by 3 bases and J by 5 bases, with 5 bases between the two germline ends. Germline assignment: CDR1 SGHVS and CDR2 FQNEAQ. CDR3 sequence reads: CASSFRDQPQHF. The DNA of the CDR3 is TGTGCCAGCAGCTTCAGGGATCAGCCCCAGCATTTT.

This chain uses TRBV19 with TRBJ2-3; D possibly corresponds to TRBD1 (7 bases). Trimming took 4 bases from V and 3 from J, leaving 23 bases between them. Germline-derived CDR1 and CDR2 are LNHDA and SQIVND (reference sequence). The CDR3 consists of 18 residues. DNA of the CDR3: TGTGCCAGTAGTAATATAAACTCCCAGGGGGGTTTGACAGATACGCAGTATTTT. Amino acid sequence: CASSNINSQGGLTDTQYF.

V and J are TRBV5-4 and TRBJ1-4; 9 nucleotides align to TRBD1. The V and J ends lost 4 bases and 8 bases, in that order; junction bases with no gene match: 12. The CDR3 consists of 16 residues. Germline V gives CDR1 SGHNT, CDR2 YYREEE (reference sequence). Written as DNA, the CDR3 is TGTGCCAGCAGCGGCAAGACTGGGACAGGGAAGGAAAAACTGTTTTTT. Translating gives CASSGKTGTGKEKLFF.

The chain combines TRBV21-1 with TRBJ1-5. TRBV21-1 is recorded as a pseudogene. CDR3 length: 16 amino acids. CDR3 sequence: CASSKVGGSGNQPQHF. The CDR3 DNA follows: TGTGCCAGCAGCAAAGTGGGGGGGTCTGGCAATCAGCCCCAGCATTTT.

The V gene is TRBV5-6, the J gene TRBJ2-3, with 12 bases that match TRBD2. This CDR3 is 18 amino acids long. In germline, CDR1 is SGHDT, CDR2 YYEEEE. Trimming at V came to 0 bases and at J to 1 base, leaving 6 bases not matched to a gene. The chain's CDR3 is CASSLALLAGGRTDTQYF. As DNA, the CDR3 is TGTGCCAGCAGCTTGGCGCTACTAGCGGGAGGCCGCACAGATACGCAGTATTTT.

The chain has TRBV7-6 and TRBJ1-2, with 8 bases lining up with TRBD1. V lost 5 bases, J lost 10 bases, and 3 bases stayed unmatched. The CDR3 totals 11 residues. Germline V gene sequence: CDR1 SGHVS, CDR2 FNYEAQ. The CDR3 loop is CASSATGAYTF. CDR3 DNA: TGTGCCAGCAGCGCGACAGGGGCCTACACCTTC.

The chain employs TRBV24-1 and TRBJ2-1; TRBD2 might be the D (6 bases). V lost 5 bases and J lost 4, with 17 bases in between. CDR3 length: 16 amino acids. Germline-derived CDR1 and CDR2 are KGHDR and SFDVKD. The CDR3 DNA follows: TGTGCCACCAGTGTCCTGGGGCTAGCGCCATACAATGAGCAGTTCTTC. Translation gives CATSVLGLAPYNEQFF.